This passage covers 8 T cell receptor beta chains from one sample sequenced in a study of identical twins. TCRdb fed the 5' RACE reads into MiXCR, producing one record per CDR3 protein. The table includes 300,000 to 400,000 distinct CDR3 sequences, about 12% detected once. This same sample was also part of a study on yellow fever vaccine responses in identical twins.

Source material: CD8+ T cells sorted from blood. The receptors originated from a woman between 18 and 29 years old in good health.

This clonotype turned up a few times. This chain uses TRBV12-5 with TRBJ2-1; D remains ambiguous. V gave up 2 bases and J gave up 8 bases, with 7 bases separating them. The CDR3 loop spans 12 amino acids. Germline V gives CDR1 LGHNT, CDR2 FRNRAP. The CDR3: CASGLTYYEQFF. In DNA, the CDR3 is TGTGCTAGTGGTTTGACATACTATGAGCAGTTCTTC.

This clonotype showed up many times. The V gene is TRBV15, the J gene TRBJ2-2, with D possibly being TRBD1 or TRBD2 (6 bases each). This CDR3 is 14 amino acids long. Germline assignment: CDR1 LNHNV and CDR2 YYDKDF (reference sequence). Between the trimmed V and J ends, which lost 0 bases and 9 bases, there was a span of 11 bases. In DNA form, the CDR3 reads TGTGCCACCAGCAGAGATAGGGGGGACCGGGAGCTGTTTTTT. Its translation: CATSRDRGDRELFF.

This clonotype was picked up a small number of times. The CDR3 bases are TGTGCCAGCAGCTTGACAGGGGGAGAAGGTACGCAGTATTTT. Translation: CASSLTGGEGTQYF. The chain has TRBV7-9 and TRBJ2-3, with TRBD1 matching 9 bases. The junction had 6 bases not matched to a gene; V was cut back by 3 bases and J by 8 bases. The germline gives CDR1 SEHNR, CDR2 FQNEAQ (reference sequence). The CDR3 spans 14 residues.

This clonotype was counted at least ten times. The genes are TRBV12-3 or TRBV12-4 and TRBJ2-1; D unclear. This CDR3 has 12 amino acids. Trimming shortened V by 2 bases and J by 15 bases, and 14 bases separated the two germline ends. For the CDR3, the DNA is TGTGCCAGCAGTTTATACAGTAAATCGGTGTTCTTC. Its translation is CASSLYSKSVFF.

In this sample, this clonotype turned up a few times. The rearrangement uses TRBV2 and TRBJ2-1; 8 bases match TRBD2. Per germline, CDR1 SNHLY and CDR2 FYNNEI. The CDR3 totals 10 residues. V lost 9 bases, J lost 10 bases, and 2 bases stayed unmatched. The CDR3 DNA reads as TGTGCCAGTAGGACTAGCGAGCAGTTCTTC. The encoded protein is CASRTSEQFF.

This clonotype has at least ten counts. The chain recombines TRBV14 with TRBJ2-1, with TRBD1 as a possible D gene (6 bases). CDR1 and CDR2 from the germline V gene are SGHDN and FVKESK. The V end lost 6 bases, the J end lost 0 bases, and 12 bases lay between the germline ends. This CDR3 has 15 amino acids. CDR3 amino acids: CASSLLGGSYNEQFF. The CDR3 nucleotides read TGTGCCAGCAGTCTCCTAGGGGGCTCCTACAATGAGCAGTTCTTC.

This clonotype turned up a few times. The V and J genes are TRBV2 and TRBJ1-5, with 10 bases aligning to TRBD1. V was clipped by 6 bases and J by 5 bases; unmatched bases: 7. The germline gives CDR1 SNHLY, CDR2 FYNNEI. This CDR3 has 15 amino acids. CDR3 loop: CASSPGQGNYQPQHF. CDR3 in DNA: TGTGCCAGCAGCCCGGGACAGGGGAACTATCAGCCCCAGCATTTT.

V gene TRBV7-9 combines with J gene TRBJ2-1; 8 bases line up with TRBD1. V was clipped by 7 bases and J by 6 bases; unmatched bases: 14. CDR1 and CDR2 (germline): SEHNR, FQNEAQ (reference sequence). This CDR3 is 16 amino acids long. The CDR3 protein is CASMFSRDRRSNEQFF. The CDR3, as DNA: TGTGCCAGCATGTTTAGCCGGGACAGGAGGTCCAATGAGCAGTTCTTC.